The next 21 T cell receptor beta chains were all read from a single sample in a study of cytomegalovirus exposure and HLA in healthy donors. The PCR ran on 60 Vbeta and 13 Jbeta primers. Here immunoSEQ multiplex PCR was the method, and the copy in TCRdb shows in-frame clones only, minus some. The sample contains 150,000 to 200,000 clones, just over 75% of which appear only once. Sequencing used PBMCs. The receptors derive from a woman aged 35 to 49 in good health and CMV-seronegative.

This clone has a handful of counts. CDR3 in amino acids: CAISESLSGDRESGGELFF. The CDR3 coding sequence is TGTGCCATCAGTGAGAGCCTGTCGGGGGACAGGGAGAGCGGCGGGGAGCTGTTTTTT. The gene calls are TRBV10-3 and TRBJ2-2; 9 bases are a match to TRBD1. V shed 2 bases, J shed 7 bases, and the junction held 17 bases outside the gene matches. Germline CDR1 reads ENHRY; CDR2 reads SYGVKD. The CDR3 is 19 residues long.

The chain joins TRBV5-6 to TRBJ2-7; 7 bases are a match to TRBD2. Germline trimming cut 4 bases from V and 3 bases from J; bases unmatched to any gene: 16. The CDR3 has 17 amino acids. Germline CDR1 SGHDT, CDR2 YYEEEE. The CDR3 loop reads CASSGGGERVTLYEQYF. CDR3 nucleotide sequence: TGTGCCAGCAGCGGGGGAGGGGAGCGGGTTACCCTCTACGAGCAGTACTTC.

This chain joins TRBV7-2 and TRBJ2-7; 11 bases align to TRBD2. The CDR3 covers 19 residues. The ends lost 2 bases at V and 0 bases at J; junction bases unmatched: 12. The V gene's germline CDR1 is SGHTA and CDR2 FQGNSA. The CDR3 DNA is TGTGCCAGCAGCTTACTTCTTTTTAGCGGGAGGGCAAGCTCCTACGAGCAGTACTTC. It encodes CASSLLLFSGRASSYEQYF. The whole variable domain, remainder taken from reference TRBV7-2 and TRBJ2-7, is GAGVSQSPSNKVTEKGKDVELRCDPISGHTALYWYRQSLGQGLEFLIYFQGNSAPDKSGLPSDRFSAERTGGSVSTLTIQRTQQEDSAVYLCASSLLLFSGRASSYEQYFGPGTRLTVT.

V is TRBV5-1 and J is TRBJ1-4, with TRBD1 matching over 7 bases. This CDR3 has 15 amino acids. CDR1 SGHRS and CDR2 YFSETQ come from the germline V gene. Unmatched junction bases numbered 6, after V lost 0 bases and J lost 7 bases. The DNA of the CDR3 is TGCGCCAGCAGCTTGGCAGGGGGTAGAAGTGAAAAACTGTTTTTT. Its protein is CASSLAGGRSEKLFF.

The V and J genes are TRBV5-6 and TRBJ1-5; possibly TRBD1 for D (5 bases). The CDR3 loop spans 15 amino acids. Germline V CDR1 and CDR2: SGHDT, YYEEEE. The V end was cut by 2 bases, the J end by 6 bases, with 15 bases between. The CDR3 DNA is TGTGCCAGCAGCTTTGGATGGGGGGGTGGTCAGCCCCAGCATTTT. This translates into CASSFGWGGGQPQHF.

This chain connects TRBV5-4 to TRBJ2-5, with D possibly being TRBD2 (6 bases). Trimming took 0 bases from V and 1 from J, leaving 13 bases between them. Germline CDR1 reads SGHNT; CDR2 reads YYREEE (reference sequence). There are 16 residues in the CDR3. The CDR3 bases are TGTGCCAGCAGCTTGGGTTTGTGGGGGGTCCAAGAGACCCAGTACTTC. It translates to CASSLGLWGVQETQYF.

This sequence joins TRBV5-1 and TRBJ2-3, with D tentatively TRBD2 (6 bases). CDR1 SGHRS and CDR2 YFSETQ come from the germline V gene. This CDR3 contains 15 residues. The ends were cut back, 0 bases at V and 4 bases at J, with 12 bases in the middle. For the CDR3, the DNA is TGCGCCAGCAGCTTGGCGGGGGACCTCCCAGATACGCAGTATTTT. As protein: CASSLAGDLPDTQYF.

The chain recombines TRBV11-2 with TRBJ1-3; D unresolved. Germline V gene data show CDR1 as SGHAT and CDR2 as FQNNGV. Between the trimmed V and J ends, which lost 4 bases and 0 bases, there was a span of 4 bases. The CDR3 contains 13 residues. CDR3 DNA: TGTGCCAGCAGCTCCAACTCTGGAAACACCATATATTTT. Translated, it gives CASSSNSGNTIYF.

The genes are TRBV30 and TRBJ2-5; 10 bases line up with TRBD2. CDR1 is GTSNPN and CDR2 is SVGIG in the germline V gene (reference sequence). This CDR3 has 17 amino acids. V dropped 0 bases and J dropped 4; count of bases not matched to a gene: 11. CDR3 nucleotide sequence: TGTGCCTGGAGTGTTCGGCGGACTAGCGGAGGGGGAGAGACCCAGTACTTC. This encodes CAWSVRRTSGGGETQYF.

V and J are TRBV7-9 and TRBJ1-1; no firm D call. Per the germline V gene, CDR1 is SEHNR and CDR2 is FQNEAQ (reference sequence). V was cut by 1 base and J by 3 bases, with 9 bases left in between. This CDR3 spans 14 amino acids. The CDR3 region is CASSLDPVDTEAFF. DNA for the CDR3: TGTGCCAGCAGCTTAGATCCCGTTGACACTGAAGCTTTCTTT.

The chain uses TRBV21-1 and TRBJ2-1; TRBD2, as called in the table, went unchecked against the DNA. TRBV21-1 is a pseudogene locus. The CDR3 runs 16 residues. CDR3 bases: TGTGCCAGCAGCCGCAACGCGCGGACTCCCTACAATGAGCAGTTCTTC. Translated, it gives CASSRNARTPYNEQFF.

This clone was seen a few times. In DNA form, the CDR3 reads TGTGCCAGCAGCCCCAACCAGGGGGCGCCCAGTGGGCAACTGTTTTTT. Its protein product is CASSPNQGAPSGQLFF. The chain employs TRBV4-2 and TRBJ1-4; 8 nucleotides line up with TRBD1. Trimming took 4 bases from V and 12 from J; bases not matched to a gene: 16. CDR1 and CDR2 from the germline V gene are LGHNA and YNFKEQ. This CDR3 comprises 16 residues.

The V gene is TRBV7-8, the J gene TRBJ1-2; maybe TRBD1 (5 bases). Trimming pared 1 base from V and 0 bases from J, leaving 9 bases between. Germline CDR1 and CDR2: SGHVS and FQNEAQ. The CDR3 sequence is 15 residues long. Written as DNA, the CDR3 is TGTGCCAGCAGCTTAGGTGGGGACTCTAACTATGGCTACACCTTC. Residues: CASSLGGDSNYGYTF. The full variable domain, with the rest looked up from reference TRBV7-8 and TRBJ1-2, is GAGVSQSPRYKVAKRGQDVALRCDPISGHVSLFWYQQALGQGPEFLTYFQNEAQLDKSGLPSDRFFAERPEGSVSTLKIQRTQQEDSAVYLCASSLGGDSNYGYTFGSGTRLTVV.

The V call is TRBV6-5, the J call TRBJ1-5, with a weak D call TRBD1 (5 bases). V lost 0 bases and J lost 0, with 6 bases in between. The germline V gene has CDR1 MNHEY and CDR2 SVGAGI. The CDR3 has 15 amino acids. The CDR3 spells CASSYSGDSNQPQHF. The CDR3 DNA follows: TGTGCCAGCAGTTACTCAGGGGATAGCAATCAGCCCCAGCATTTT.

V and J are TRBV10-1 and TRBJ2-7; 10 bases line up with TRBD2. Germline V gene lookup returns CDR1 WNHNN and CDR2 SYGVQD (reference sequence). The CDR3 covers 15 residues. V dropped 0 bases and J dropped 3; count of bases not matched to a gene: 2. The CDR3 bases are TGCGCCAGCAGTGAGTCGCGACTAGCGGGCTACGAGCAGTACTTC. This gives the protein CASSESRLAGYEQYF.

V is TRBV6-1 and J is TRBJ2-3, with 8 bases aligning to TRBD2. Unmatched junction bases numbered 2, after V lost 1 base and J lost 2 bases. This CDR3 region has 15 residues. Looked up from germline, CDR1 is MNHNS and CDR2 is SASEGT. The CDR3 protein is CASSEGAGVTDTQYF. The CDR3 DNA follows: TGTGCCAGCAGTGAAGGAGCGGGGGTCACAGATACGCAGTATTTT.

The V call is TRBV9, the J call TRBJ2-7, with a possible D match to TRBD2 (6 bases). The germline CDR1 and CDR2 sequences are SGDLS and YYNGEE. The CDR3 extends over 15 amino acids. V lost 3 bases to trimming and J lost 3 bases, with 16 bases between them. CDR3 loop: CASSEVSGSLYEQYF. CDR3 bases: TGTGCCAGCAGCGAAGTGAGCGGGTCTCTCTACGAGCAGTACTTC. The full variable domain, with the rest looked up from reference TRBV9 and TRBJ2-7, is DSGVTQTPKHLITATGQRVTLRCSPRSGDLSVYWYQQSLDQGLQFLIQYYNGEERAKGNILERFSAQQFPDLHSELNLSSLELGDSALYFCASSEVSGSLYEQYFGPGTRLTVT.

The CDR3 spells CASRARGSPFNEQFF. For the CDR3, the DNA is TGTGCCAGTAGGGCACGTGGGAGCCCCTTCAATGAGCAGTTCTTC. The chain is built from TRBV19 and TRBJ2-1; D is perhaps TRBD2 (5 bases). Between the trimmed V and J ends, which lost 6 bases and 6 bases, there was a span of 18 bases. The CDR3 has 15 residues. Germline-derived CDR1 and CDR2 are LNHDA and SQIVND (reference sequence).

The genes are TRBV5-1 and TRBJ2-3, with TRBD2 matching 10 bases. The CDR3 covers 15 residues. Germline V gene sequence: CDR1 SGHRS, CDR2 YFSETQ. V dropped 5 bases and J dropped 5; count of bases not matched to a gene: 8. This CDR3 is CASSGLAGVEDTQYF. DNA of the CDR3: TGCGCCAGCAGTGGTCTAGCGGGAGTGGAAGATACGCAGTATTTT.

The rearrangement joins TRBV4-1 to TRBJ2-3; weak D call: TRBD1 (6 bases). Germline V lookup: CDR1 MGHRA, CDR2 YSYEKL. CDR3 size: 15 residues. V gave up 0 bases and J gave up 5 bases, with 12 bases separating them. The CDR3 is CASSQEDSGRDTQYF. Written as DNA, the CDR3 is TGCGCCAGCAGCCAAGAGGACAGCGGACGAGATACGCAGTATTTT.

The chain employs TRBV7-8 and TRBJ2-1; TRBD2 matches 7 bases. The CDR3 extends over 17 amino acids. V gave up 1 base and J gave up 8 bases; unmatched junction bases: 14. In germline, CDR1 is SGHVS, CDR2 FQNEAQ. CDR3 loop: CASSLVGGSTPLDEQFF. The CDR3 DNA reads TGTGCCAGCAGCTTAGTCGGCGGGAGTACACCGCTCGATGAGCAGTTCTTC.